This paragraph reports one T cell receptor (beta chain). This specimen belongs to a study of blood T cell repertoires in COVID-19. The table came from immunoSEQ multiplex PCR; TCRdb's copy has only in-frame clones and leaves some out. The data show around 200,000 clones, approximately 83% seen once. This CDR3 is 14 amino acids long. V lost 2 bases and J lost 5, with 10 bases in between. CDR1 is WNHNN and CDR2 is SYGVQD in the germline V gene (reference sequence). The source material was peripheral blood. This chain connects TRBV10-1 to TRBJ2-1; D may be TRBD2 (6 bases). This receptor was obtained from a human donor with active or convalescent COVID-19. The donor label of this sample is uncertain. The CDR3 region has the DNA TGCGCCAGCAGTGAGGCAGCGGGCAACAATGAGCAGTTCTTC. Translation gives CASSEAAGNNEQFF.